A selection of T cell receptor beta chains follows, all from one sample in a study of shared clonotypes between healthy human individuals. TCRdb's table, derived via immunoSEQ multiplex PCR, lists solely in-frame clones and lacks some. Seen here are about 980,000 clones, approximately 80% observed once, and the top ten hold around 1.4%. Input material: memory CD4+ T cells sorted from blood. These receptors originate from a young man in good health. Both conserved end residues are part of each CDR3.

j_call,v_call,cdr3_aa
TRBJ1-1,TRBV5-1,CASSLLGEGGTEAFF
TRBJ2-5,TRBV4-1,CASSPQRSGQETQYF
TRBJ1-5,TRBV4-1,CASRPWTGGVNQPQHF
TRBJ1-1,TRBV30,CAWTAFRGTEAFF
TRBJ1-2,TRBV30,CAWSDRGDYGYTF
TRBJ2-1,TRBV28,CASSTSGSINEQFF
TRBJ2-3,TRBV28,CASSVYITTDTQYF
TRBJ1-6,TRBV30,CAWSEGGTMSPLHF
TRBJ1-2,TRBV2,CASTGDYGYTF
TRBJ2-2,TRBV7-7,CASSLGDGLTGELFF
TRBJ1-4,TRBV7-6,CASTRTGNEKLFF
TRBJ2-5,TRBV29-1,CSVAVGGGETQYF
TRBJ2-3,TRBV9,CASSVARAGDTQYF
TRBJ1-2,TRBV6-6,CASSYSAVNYGYTF
TRBJ2-4,TRBV2,CATAKAGDKNIQYF
TRBJ2-4,TRBV11-3,CASSLGIGAKNIQYF
TRBJ1-1,TRBV5-6,CASSFGLAQPLNTEAFF
TRBJ1-2,TRBV30,CAWSAQGYGYTF
TRBJ2-7,TRBV7-2,CASSLDRGTTVYEQYF
TRBJ2-7,TRBV5-6,CASSLVGHEQYF
TRBJ1-2,TRBV11-2,CASSFMDGLYGYTF
TRBJ1-1,TRBV5-1,CASSLGQGWDTEAFF
TRBJ2-5,TRBV5-1,CASSLSQSNKETQYF
TRBJ2-2,TRBV19,CASSPSWQGHGELFF
TRBJ2-3,TRBV7-3,CASSLGGTTDTQYF
TRBJ1-2,TRBV7-2,CASSSFWTGDSYYGYTF
TRBJ1-1,TRBV5-4,CARSTDGGVVGVTEAFF
TRBJ2-1,TRBV28,CASSPRRTGPYNEQFF
TRBJ2-2,TRBV6-6,CASSYSKGTNTGELFF
TRBJ1-3,TRBV9,CASNVQGSSGNTIYF
TRBJ2-1,TRBV19,CASKGGAEAYNEQFF
TRBJ1-2,TRBV5-1,CASSTTGFDYGYTF
TRBJ1-3,TRBV15,CATSREDSVGANTIYF
TRBJ2-7,TRBV5-5,CASSERRVAYEQYF
TRBJ2-2,TRBV27,CASRDRALSGELFF
TRBJ1-1,TRBV11-3,CASSPGDRGAEAFF
TRBJ1-4,TRBV6-1,CASSEGMYATNEKLFF
TRBJ1-2,TRBV6-1,CASSEADRANNYGYTF
TRBJ2-7,TRBV5-1,CASRQDSYEQYF
TRBJ2-1,TRBV11-2,CASSLGSGSSYNEQFF
TRBJ1-1,TRBV7-2,CASSSTLGGAEAFF